The clone carrying this TCR beta chain was found a few times. The data were obtained in a study of patients and donors after allogeneic stem cell transplantation. The V end lost 4 bases, the J end lost 3 bases, and 10 bases lay between the germline ends. This CDR3 comprises 14 residues. TCRdb itself ran the RT-PCR reads through MiXCR, one entry per CDR3 protein. The table lists 150,000 or so distinct CDR3 sequences, roughly 24% of them singletons. The chain uses TRBV12-3 or TRBV12-4 and TRBJ1-3; TRBD1 might be the D (6 bases). What was sequenced was blood, either unsorted or a sorted T cell fraction (not recorded which). This sequence was found in a human donor who was either an allogeneic HSCT recipient or a stem cell or donor lymphocyte infusion donor (not recorded which). It is not recorded whose cells these are; they may come from a transplant donor. The CDR3 loop reads CASSYNRVGNTIYF. CDR3 DNA sequence: TGTGCCAGCAGTTACAACAGGGTTGGAAACACCATATATTTT.